The 21 T cell receptor beta chains given below trace back to one sample, sequenced in a study of T cell repertoires in cytomegalovirus infection. Using its own MiXCR run on the reads, TCRdb lists one record per CDR3 protein. The repertoire holds some 270,000 distinct CDR3 sequences, with about 18% as singletons. Sequencing was done on a sample of CD8+ T cells from PBMCs. Every receptor here comes from a human donor in good health (CMV status not recorded). Some clones in this sample may be carry-over from other donors' samples.

The chain links TRBV12-3 or TRBV12-4 to TRBJ2-7; 8 bases are shared with TRBD1. The CDR3 consists of 14 residues. Unmatched junction bases numbered 5, after V lost 5 bases and J lost 2 bases. CDR3 bases: TGTGCCAGCAGTCCGACAGGGGCCACCTACGAGCAGTACTTC. Its protein product is CASSPTGATYEQYF.

The J gene is TRBJ2-3, the V gene TRBV4-1, with D unclear. The length of the CDR3 is 15 residues. Germline V gene sequence: CDR1 MGHRA, CDR2 YSYEKL. Trimming stripped 4 bases from V and 1 base from J, with 12 bases between. The CDR3 DNA is TGCGCCAGCAGCCCCCGGCAGCGCGGCACAGATACGCAGTATTTT. It codes for CASSPRQRGTDTQYF.

This clonotype was picked up a small number of times. This chain uses TRBV28 with TRBJ2-1, with D possibly matching TRBD2 (6 bases). CDR1 and CDR2 from the germline V gene are MDHEN and SYDVKM. V was shortened by 2 bases and J by 7 bases, with 12 bases between the two germline ends. This CDR3 has 14 amino acids. The DNA for the CDR3 is TGTGCCAGCAGTTTAGGACTACCGCCGAATGAGCAGTTCTTC. Translating gives CASSLGLPPNEQFF.

This clonotype was observed at least ten times. The chain combines TRBV7-2 with TRBJ2-7; D perhaps matches TRBD2 (6 bases). This CDR3 is built from 16 residues. Germline CDR1 and CDR2: SGHTA and FQGNSA. Trimming cost V 0 bases and J 1 base, with 13 bases left between them. The CDR3 is CASSLASGSSSYEQYF. Here the CDR3 DNA reads TGTGCCAGCAGCTTAGCCTCCGGGAGTTCGTCCTACGAGCAGTACTTC.

Turning to this clonotype: The CDR3 end shows no conserved phenylalanine or tryptophan, and so a read error is likely. The rearrangement links TRBV4-1 to TRBJ1-5, with D uncertain. V shed 2 bases and J shed 6 bases, with 14 bases lying between them. CDR1 is MGHRA, CDR2 YSYEKL, per germline. This CDR3 comprises 15 residues. The CDR3 nucleotides read TGCGCCAGCAGCCAATTGGGCGGGCCGGGTCAGCCCCAGCATTCT. Translation gives CASSQLGGPGQPQHS.

The chain couples TRBV2 to TRBJ2-2, with D perhaps given as TRBD1 or TRBD2 (5 bases each). Trimming cost V 8 bases and J 5 bases, with 15 bases left between them. CDR1 is SNHLY, CDR2 FYNNEI, per germline. The CDR3 totals 14 residues. The CDR3 protein is CASWGTDLTGELFF. The DNA of the CDR3 is TGTGCCAGCTGGGGGACGGACCTTACCGGGGAGCTGTTTTTT.

Worth noting for this clonotype: At one end the junction does not follow the germline gene, possibly because of a read error. CDR3 in amino acids: CASSSSQPRTEAYF. The DNA of the CDR3 is TGTGCCAGCAGCTCGAGCCAGCCGAGGACTGAGGCGTACTTT. The chain links TRBV7-2 to TRBJ1-1, with D unresolved. Germline CDR1 SGHTA, CDR2 FQGNSA. CDR3 length: 14 amino acids.

The sample holds many counts of this clonotype. V and J are TRBV6-1 and TRBJ2-7; a possible D gene is TRBD2 (6 bases). CDR1 MNHNS and CDR2 SASEGT come from the germline V gene. V gave up 4 bases and J gave up 0 bases, with 16 bases separating them. The CDR3 is 16 residues long. CDR3 loop: CASSVLWGESSYEQYF. CDR3 DNA: TGTGCCAGCAGTGTCTTATGGGGGGAGAGCTCCTACGAGCAGTACTTC.

This clonotype has a count of ten or more. This rearrangement joins TRBV7-2 to TRBJ2-7; D possibly matches TRBD1 or TRBD2 (6 bases each). The CDR3 has 15 amino acids. Trimming took off 7 bases at V and 2 bases at J, with 18 bases between the two ends. Germline CDR1 SGHTA, CDR2 FQGNSA. The CDR3 reads CASTPSRGPPYEQYF. In DNA form, the CDR3 reads TGTGCCAGCACCCCGTCTCGGGGGCCGCCCTACGAGCAGTACTTC. Combining the CDR3 with reference TRBV7-2 and TRBJ2-7 gives the whole variable domain GAGVSQSPSNKVTEKGKDVELRCDPISGHTALYWYRQSLGQGLEFLIYFQGNSAPDKSGLPSDRFSAERTGGSVSTLTIQRTQQEDSAVYLCASTPSRGPPYEQYFGPGTRLTVT.

This chain uses TRBV19 with TRBJ1-1; a possible D gene is TRBD1 (6 bases). The V gene's germline CDR1 is LNHDA and CDR2 SQIVND (reference sequence). Trimming left V 3 bases short and J 1 base short, with 9 bases between. This CDR3 contains 14 residues. The CDR3 nucleotides read TGTGCCAGTAGTATCATGGGACAGAACACTGAAGCTTTCTTT. This translates into CASSIMGQNTEAFF.

This clonotype was detected many times. The chain joins TRBV7-6 to TRBJ2-7; D gene unclear. Trimming took off 5 bases at V and 4 bases at J, with 18 bases between the two ends. Germline V gene sequence: CDR1 SGHVS, CDR2 FNYEAQ. The CDR3 loop spans 15 amino acids. The CDR3 spells CASSQGDPMRYEQYF. The CDR3 coding sequence is TGTGCCAGCAGCCAAGGTGACCCAATGCGGTACGAGCAGTACTTC.

The chain links TRBV28 to TRBJ1-1; D perhaps matches TRBD1 (5 bases). Germline V gene lookup returns CDR1 MDHEN and CDR2 SYDVKM. CDR3 size: 14 residues. V was trimmed by 6 bases and J by 4 bases, leaving 15 bases between them. CDR3 sequence reads: CASSRQTGLTEAFF. The CDR3 region has the DNA TGTGCCAGCAGCCGACAGACGGGGCTCACTGAAGCTTTCTTT.

Written as DNA, the CDR3 is TGTGCCAGCAGTTACGGTCTTTCAGATACGCAGTATTTT. As protein: CASSYGLSDTQYF. J is TRBJ2-3 and V is TRBV6-6; D remains ambiguous. Trimming removed 2 bases at V and 4 bases at J, with 7 bases between. The germline gives CDR1 MNHNY, CDR2 SVGAGI (reference sequence). This CDR3 has 13 residues.

The rearrangement joins TRBV7-6 to TRBJ2-2; D is unclear. V dropped 4 bases and J dropped 6 bases, with 6 bases sitting between them. CDR3 length: 12 residues. Germline V gene sequence: CDR1 SGHVS, CDR2 FNYEAQ. The CDR3 loop reads CASSSTPGELFF. The CDR3 DNA follows: TGTGCCAGCAGCTCGACACCCGGGGAGCTGTTTTTT.

This clonotype appeared many times. The chain links TRBV20-1 to TRBJ2-1; 8 bases line up with TRBD2. The germline V gene encodes CDR1 DFQATT and CDR2 SNEGSKA (reference sequence). The length of the CDR3 is 14 residues. V shed 4 bases, J shed 3 bases, and the junction held 5 bases outside the gene matches. The CDR3 sequence is CSAIPSGYYNEQFF. CDR3 bases: TGCAGTGCTATCCCTAGCGGGTACTACAATGAGCAGTTCTTC.

V and J are TRBV20-1 and TRBJ2-3, with 14 bases that match TRBD2. Germline V gene sequence: CDR1 DFQATT, CDR2 SNEGSKA (reference sequence). V shed 6 bases and J 4 bases; nucleotides not matched to a gene: 6. The CDR3 spans 15 residues. CDR3 sequence (DNA): TGCAGTGCGGACAAGACTAGCGGGGGGGCAGATACGCAGTATTTT. This gives the protein CSADKTSGGADTQYF.

In its sample, this clonotype was seen a few times. The J gene is TRBJ2-4, the V gene TRBV6-2 or TRBV6-3; D remains unclear. The CDR3 sequence is 15 residues long. The V gene lost 2 bases and the J gene lost 0 bases, with 8 bases spanning the gap. Germline CDR1 MNHEY, CDR2 SVGEGT. The CDR3: CASSYMGIAKNIQYF. The CDR3, as DNA: TGTGCCAGCAGTTACATGGGGATAGCCAAAAACATTCAGTACTTC.

The J gene is TRBJ1-1, the V gene TRBV15; D ambiguous. This CDR3 comprises 14 residues. The V gene lost 0 bases and the J gene lost 2 bases, with 7 bases spanning the gap. From germline, CDR1 is LNHNV and CDR2 YYDKDF (reference sequence). The CDR3 nucleotides are TGTGCCACCAGCAGAGATCGGGAAAACACTGAAGCTTTCTTT. Its translation: CATSRDRENTEAFF.

This sequence joins TRBV20-1 and TRBJ1-4; TRBD1 agrees at 8 bases. This CDR3 has 13 amino acids. J gave up 12 bases and V 6 bases, and 12 bases lay outside the gene matches. Germline loops: CDR1 DFQATT, CDR2 SNEGSKA (reference sequence). This CDR3 reads CSAVGQGAVELFF. CDR3 DNA: TGCAGTGCCGTAGGCCAGGGGGCGGTGGAACTGTTTTTT.

The chain recombines TRBV2 with TRBJ2-7; 8 nucleotides agree with TRBD1. With 5 bases clipped from V and 1 base from J, the junction kept 10 bases outside the gene matches. Germline CDR1 is SNHLY and CDR2 is FYNNEI. This CDR3 is built from 16 residues. The CDR3 DNA follows: TGTGCCAGCAGTCTCGGACAGGGCGAGCCTTCCTACGAGCAGTACTTC. Its protein product is CASSLGQGEPSYEQYF.

This clonotype was picked up a small number of times. V and J are TRBV15 and TRBJ2-1; possibly TRBD1 for D (6 bases). V was trimmed by 3 bases and J by 4 bases, leaving 16 bases between them. The CDR3 loop spans 16 amino acids. Germline loops: CDR1 LNHNV, CDR2 YYDKDF (reference sequence). CDR3 sequence (DNA): TGTGCCACCAGCAGGGGCACACAGGGCAATTACAATGAGCAGTTCTTC. Protein product: CATSRGTQGNYNEQFF. The full variable domain, rest sourced from reference TRBV15 and TRBJ2-1, is DAMVIQNPRYQVTQFGKPVTLSCSQTLNHNVMYWYQQKSSQAPKLLFHYYDKDFNNEADTPDNFQSRRPNTSFCFLDIRSPGLGDTAMYLCATSRGTQGNYNEQFFGPGTRLTVL.